Given below is one TCR beta chain in context. These data come from a study of blood T cell repertoires in COVID-19. About the study: Sites across the United States, Italy and Spain contributed samples from acute and convalescent COVID-19.

Symptom resolution, clearance, or two negative PCRs marked donors in Cohort 3 as recovered. With V trimmed by 6 bases and J by 3 bases, 4 bases remained unmatched. This CDR3 has 14 residues. CDR1 is MNHEY and CDR2 is SVGAGI in the germline V gene. Only in-frame clones appear in the TCRdb table, and some are missing; sequencing was by immunoSEQ multiplex PCR. The repertoire consists of about 180,000 clones, with more than 80% occurring once and the leading ten covering roughly 6.2%. V usage is TRBV6-5 and J usage is TRBJ1-3, with TRBD1 matching over 8 bases. The specimen was PBMCs or T cells enriched from blood (not recorded which). The clonotype originates from a man aged 35-49 years who had recovered from COVID-19. CDR3 sequence reads: CASRIDRGGNTIYF. The CDR3 DNA is TGTGCCAGCAGAATCGACAGGGGTGGAAACACCATATATTTT.